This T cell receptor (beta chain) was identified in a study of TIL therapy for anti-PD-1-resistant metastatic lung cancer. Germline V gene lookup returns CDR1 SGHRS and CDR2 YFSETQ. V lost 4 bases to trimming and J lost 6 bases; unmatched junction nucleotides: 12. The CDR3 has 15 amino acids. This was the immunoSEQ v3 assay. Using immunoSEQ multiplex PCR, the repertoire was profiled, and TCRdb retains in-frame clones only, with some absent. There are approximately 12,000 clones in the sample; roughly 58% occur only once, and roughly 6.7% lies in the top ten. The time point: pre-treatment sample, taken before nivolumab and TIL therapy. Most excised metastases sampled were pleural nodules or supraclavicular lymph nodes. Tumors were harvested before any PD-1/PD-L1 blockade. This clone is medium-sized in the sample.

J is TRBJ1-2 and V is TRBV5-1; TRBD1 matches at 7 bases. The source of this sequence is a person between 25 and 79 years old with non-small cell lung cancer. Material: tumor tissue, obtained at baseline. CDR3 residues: CASSQMSGTDDGYTF. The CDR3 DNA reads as TGCGCCAGCAGCCAGATGTCCGGGACAGATGATGGCTACACCTTC.